The 22 T cell receptor beta chains below all came from one sample that was sequenced in a study of T cells in localized non-small cell lung cancer. Profiling relied on immunoSEQ multiplex PCR, and the TCRdb table lists in-frame clones only, not all of them. The sample holds 50,000 to 70,000 clones, approximately 90% seen once. Sequencing was performed on peripheral blood, taken before any cancer treatment. The source of these receptors is a man aged 40 to 70 with stage I lung adenocarcinoma.

The chain has TRBV11-1 and TRBJ2-7, with unresolved D. This CDR3 contains 12 residues. V was pared by 5 bases and J by 1 base, with 6 bases between. CDR1 and CDR2 (germline): SGHAT, FQDESV (reference sequence). The CDR3 region is CASSPHSYEQYF. The CDR3 DNA follows: TGTGCCAGCAGCCCCCATTCCTACGAGCAGTACTTC.

The chain uses TRBV11-2 and TRBJ2-1; D is uncertain. The CDR3 loop spans 15 amino acids. With 4 bases removed from V and 0 bases from J, the gap between germline ends came to 10 bases. Germline CDR1 and CDR2: SGHAT and FQNNGV. The CDR3 sequence is CASSSVANSYNEQFF. In DNA form, the CDR3 reads TGTGCCAGCAGCTCTGTTGCGAACTCCTACAATGAGCAGTTCTTC.

The chain links TRBV6-5 to TRBJ2-7; 7 bases fit TRBD2. CDR1 and CDR2 (germline): MNHEY, SVGAGI. The CDR3 is 15 residues long. J gave up 2 bases and V 0 bases, and 4 bases lay outside the gene matches. The CDR3 here is CASSYSAGLAYEQYF. CDR3 DNA sequence: TGTGCCAGCAGTTACTCTGCTGGACTAGCCTACGAGCAGTACTTC.

This chain uses TRBV6-5 with TRBJ1-2; 11 bases line up with TRBD1. Germline CDR1 is MNHEY and CDR2 is SVGAGI. This CDR3 contains 13 residues. The trim removed 4 bases at V and 6 bases at J, leaving 1 base unmatched. Here the CDR3 reads CASSWTGGDGYTF. The CDR3 coding sequence is TGTGCCAGCAGTTGGACAGGGGGCGATGGCTACACCTTC.

V usage is TRBV5-4 and J usage is TRBJ1-1; unclear D gene. The CDR3 consists of 16 residues. The V and J ends lost 0 bases and 5 bases respectively, with 17 bases between them. Germline V CDR1 and CDR2: SGHNT, YYREEE (reference sequence). CDR3 amino acids: CASSLDGKGAGTEAFF. The CDR3 coding sequence is TGTGCCAGCAGCTTGGACGGGAAGGGAGCGGGGACTGAAGCTTTCTTT.

DNA for the CDR3: TGTGCCAGTAGTATAGATGTGGGGGACACTGAAGCTTTCTTT. This codes for CASSIDVGDTEAFF. V and J are TRBV19 and TRBJ1-1, with D maybe TRBD1 (5 bases). Germline V gives CDR1 LNHDA, CDR2 SQIVND (reference sequence). The CDR3 extends over 14 amino acids. Trimming pared 0 bases from V and 3 bases from J, leaving 8 bases between.

CDR3 residues: CSVQGNQPQHF. Here the CDR3 DNA reads TGCAGCGTACAGGGCAATCAGCCCCAGCATTTT. This chain connects TRBV29-1 to TRBJ1-5, with D maybe TRBD1 (5 bases). The CDR3 has 11 residues. V was shortened by 6 bases and J by 2 bases, with 5 bases between the two germline ends. CDR1 is SQVTM and CDR2 is ANQGSEA in the germline V gene.

The chain employs TRBV4-1 and TRBJ2-7; 7 bases map to TRBD1. Looked up from germline, CDR1 is MGHRA and CDR2 is YSYEKL. The CDR3 spans 16 residues. The trim removed 3 bases at V and 3 bases at J, leaving 11 bases unmatched. The CDR3 nucleotides read TGCGCCAGCAGCCAGGCTCTCGGACAGGCAGTCTACGAGCAGTACTTC. Its translation is CASSQALGQAVYEQYF.

The chain has TRBV30 and TRBJ2-7; TRBD1 aligns across 9 bases. The CDR3 length is 13 residues. In germline, CDR1 is GTSNPN, CDR2 SVGIG (reference sequence). Trimming removed 2 bases from V and 4 bases from J; junction bases left unmatched: 3. Here the CDR3 DNA reads TGTGCCTGGAGTCCCGGGACAGGGTACGAGCAGTACTTC. It is translated as CAWSPGTGYEQYF.

This clone appeared a single time. The chain recombines TRBV7-3 with TRBJ1-5; D uncertain. The germline V gene has CDR1 SGHTA and CDR2 FQGTGA. The CDR3 contains 14 residues. Trimming pared 2 bases from V and 9 bases from J, leaving 14 bases between. In DNA, the CDR3 is TGTGCCAGCAGCTTACATCCAGGCCTCGGGCCCCAGCATTTT. It translates to CASSLHPGLGPQHF. Complete variable domain (other parts from reference TRBV7-3 and TRBJ1-5): GAGVSQTPSNKVTEKGKYVELRCDPISGHTALYWYRQSLGQGPEFLIYFQGTGAADDSGLPNDRFFAVRPEGSVSTLKIQRTERGDSAVYLCASSLHPGLGPQHFGDGTRLSIL.

This clone was observed once. The chain recombines TRBV9 with TRBJ1-1; weak D call: TRBD1 (5 bases). This CDR3 comprises 13 residues. V was shortened by 2 bases and J by 5 bases, with 10 bases between the two germline ends. Germline V gives CDR1 SGDLS, CDR2 YYNGEE. The CDR3: CASSVRWGTEAFF. In DNA, the CDR3 is TGTGCCAGCAGCGTTAGGTGGGGGACTGAAGCTTTCTTT.

The chain carries TRBV14 and TRBJ1-4; no clear D gene. V lost 4 bases to trimming and J lost 7 bases, with 10 bases between them. Germline lookup yields CDR1 SGHDN and CDR2 FVKESK. This CDR3 spans 13 amino acids. The CDR3 sequence: CASSRATGEKLFF. The CDR3 DNA follows: TGTGCCAGCAGCCGGGCCACTGGTGAAAAACTGTTTTTT.

The chain couples TRBV5-1 to TRBJ1-1, with D perhaps TRBD1 (6 bases). Germline V gene data show CDR1 as SGHRS and CDR2 as YFSETQ. The CDR3 runs to 14 residues. Trimming took 5 bases from V and 0 from J, leaving 11 bases between them. CDR3 in DNA: TGCGCCAGCAGACCACAGGGTTTGAACACTGAAGCTTTCTTT. Translation: CASRPQGLNTEAFF.

The rearrangement joins TRBV7-8 to TRBJ2-7; D might be TRBD2 (5 bases). V was pared by 0 bases and J by 6 bases, with 9 bases between. Germline loops: CDR1 SGHVS, CDR2 FQNEAQ. CDR3 size: 13 residues. CDR3 protein: CASSLARAGEQYF. The CDR3 coding sequence is TGTGCCAGCAGCTTAGCGAGGGCAGGCGAGCAGTACTTC. Drawing the rest from reference TRBV7-8 and TRBJ2-7, the complete variable domain is GAGVSQSPRYKVAKRGQDVALRCDPISGHVSLFWYQQALGQGPEFLTYFQNEAQLDKSGLPSDRFFAERPEGSVSTLKIQRTQQEDSAVYLCASSLARAGEQYFGPGTRLTVT.

V and J are TRBV13 and TRBJ2-7; D tentatively fits TRBD1 or TRBD2 (6 bases each). Germline lookup yields CDR1 PRHDT and CDR2 FYEKMQ (reference sequence). The CDR3 runs 16 residues. The V end was cut by 0 bases, the J end by 3 bases, with 15 bases between. CDR3 sequence (DNA): TGTGCCAGCAGCTTAGGGGGGGGCCAGTACCGCTACGAGCAGTACTTC. Translated: CASSLGGGQYRYEQYF.

The chain employs TRBV19 and TRBJ2-5; TRBD1 aligns across 7 bases. Trimming removed 5 bases from V and 4 bases from J; junction bases left unmatched: 13. The CDR3 is 16 amino acids. In germline, CDR1 is LNHDA, CDR2 SQIVND (reference sequence). CDR3 region: CASSDWTGLQRETQYF. Here the CDR3 DNA reads TGTGCCAGTAGTGATTGGACAGGCCTCCAGAGAGAGACCCAGTACTTC.

The rearrangement uses TRBV5-4 and TRBJ2-1, with 12 positions matching TRBD2. V dropped 0 bases and J dropped 10; count of bases not matched to a gene: 5. Germline V lookup: CDR1 SGHNT, CDR2 YYREEE (reference sequence). The CDR3 has 15 amino acids. The CDR3 spells CASSLVGLAGGEQFF. CDR3 bases: TGTGCCAGCAGCTTGGTGGGACTAGCGGGCGGGGAGCAGTTCTTC. The full variable domain, its missing parts supplied by reference TRBV5-4 and TRBJ2-1, is ETGVTQSPTHLIKTRGQQVTLRCSSQSGHNTVSWYQQALGQGPQFIFQYYREEENGRGNFPPRFSGLQFPNYSSELNVNALELDDSALYLCASSLVGLAGGEQFFGPGTRLTVL.

The chain carries TRBV6-1 and TRBJ1-2, with D unresolved. Germline CDR1 and CDR2: MNHNS and SASEGT. The CDR3 totals 16 residues. V was trimmed by 0 bases and J by 4 bases, leaving 15 bases between them. The CDR3 region has the DNA TGTGCCAGCAGTGAAGCCAGTACAGCCGCAGGCTATGGCTACACCTTC. Its protein is CASSEASTAAGYGYTF.

This rearrangement joins TRBV7-2 to TRBJ1-2; the D gene is possibly TRBD1 (6 bases). The CDR3 length is 12 residues. V was pared by 4 bases and J by 11 bases, with 14 bases between. The germline V gene encodes CDR1 SGHTA and CDR2 FQGNSA. The DNA of the CDR3 is TGTGCCAGCAGCTCCACAGGGCCAAAGTACACCTTC. Amino acid sequence: CASSSTGPKYTF.

V usage is TRBV7-8 and J usage is TRBJ2-1; possibly TRBD2 for D (6 bases). The CDR3 length is 16 residues. The germline V gene has CDR1 SGHVS and CDR2 FQNEAQ. Trimming pared 5 bases from V and 4 bases from J, leaving 18 bases between. The CDR3 loop is CASSHIFSGTYNEQFF. The DNA for the CDR3 is TGTGCCAGCAGCCATATATTTAGCGGAACTTACAATGAGCAGTTCTTC. Full variable domain (missing parts from reference TRBV7-8 and TRBJ2-1): GAGVSQSPRYKVAKRGQDVALRCDPISGHVSLFWYQQALGQGPEFLTYFQNEAQLDKSGLPSDRFFAERPEGSVSTLKIQRTQQEDSAVYLCASSHIFSGTYNEQFFGPGTRLTVL.

J is TRBJ1-2 and V is TRBV27; D is unclear. Trimming took 4 bases from V and 7 from J, leaving 13 bases between them. Germline lookup yields CDR1 MNHEY and CDR2 SMNVEV (reference sequence). The CDR3 runs 13 residues. CDR3 sequence reads: CASSSTYTSGYTF. DNA for the CDR3: TGTGCCAGCAGTTCCACTTACACGAGTGGCTACACCTTC.

CDR3 region: CASSLVGAAIYEQYF. In DNA, the CDR3 is TGTGCCAGCAGCTTAGTAGGGGCAGCAATATACGAGCAGTACTTC. The chain employs TRBV7-2 and TRBJ2-7; weak D call: TRBD1 (5 bases). V lost 1 base and J lost 4, with 14 bases in between. The CDR3 contains 15 residues. Germline CDR1 is SGHTA and CDR2 is FQGNSA.